Detailed here is one T cell receptor (beta chain). Its target is unknown. The time point denotes: blood 2 weeks post-SBRT. Stated treatment: 15 Gy SBRT to primary tumor, nephrectomy 4 weeks later. Profiling relied on immunoSEQ multiplex PCR, and the TCRdb table lists in-frame clones only, not all of them. The sample carries roughly 150,000 clones, about 91% recorded once. The data stem from a study of radiation and T cells in renal cell carcinoma. Study at large: Nephrectomy followed 15 Gy stereotactic body radiation by 4 weeks. Study findings and constraints: Without pretreatment biopsies, baseline tumor clonotype presence was undetermined.

The sequence derives from a woman between 45 and 65 years old with renal cell carcinoma. The sequencing used blood, collected from a patient whose treatment included radiotherapy and nephrectomy.

The CDR3 DNA reads as TGTGCCAGCAGCGCTAGGTTGGGGGGCACAGATACGCAGTATTTT. This encodes CASSARLGGTDTQYF. J is TRBJ2-3 and V is TRBV7-6; D could derive from TRBD1 or TRBD2 (5 bases each). The CDR3 is made up of 15 amino acids. The germline V gene encodes CDR1 SGHVS and CDR2 FNYEAQ. V gave up 5 bases and J gave up 1 base, with 13 bases separating them.